Reported below is one T cell receptor beta chain. This sample is drawn from a study of blood T cell repertoires in COVID-19. Across the study: Specimens from acute and convalescent COVID-19 originated in the United States, Italy and Spain. Nucleic acid was either cDNA or gDNA, and it came from T cells, B-cell-depleted T cells, or PBMCs.

Per the original methods: Reference gene primer amplification gave nucleated cell count estimates. Data came from immunoSEQ multiplex PCR; TCRdb stores just in-frame clones and leaves some out. D and trimming come from the DNA, and the V and J calls and clone size come from that table. This table has approximately 49,000 clones, 82% appearing once. V dropped 5 bases and J dropped 3 bases, with 12 bases sitting between them. CDR1 is MDHEN and CDR2 is SYDVKM in the germline V gene. The CDR3 length is 14 residues. V gene TRBV28 combines with J gene TRBJ2-3, with D maybe TRBD2 (5 bases). This sequence was found in a human donor with acute or convalescent COVID-19. The donor label of this sample is uncertain. Specimen: peripheral blood. CDR3 protein: CASSAGVGTDTQYF. The CDR3 DNA reads as TGTGCCAGCAGTGCCGGGGTGGGGACAGATACGCAGTATTTT.